This TCR beta chain was sequenced during a study of blood T cell repertoires in COVID-19. Study-level background: PBMCs, B-cell-depleted T cells, or T cells were the source of the cDNA or gDNA that made up the material.

Original processing methods: Reference gene primer amplification gave estimated nucleated cell counts. Generated by immunoSEQ multiplex PCR, the TCRdb table keeps only in-frame clones and is missing some. V, J and clone size are taken as reported in that table, and D and trimming were inferred from the DNA itself. The sample consists of hundreds of thousands of clones, nearly 90% of them appearing once. Germline values: CDR1 LGHNA, CDR2 YNFKEQ. V lost 3 bases to trimming and J lost 2 bases; unmatched junction nucleotides: 2. The CDR3 sequence is 16 residues long. Of note for this clone: Other DNA sequences within the sample encode an identical CDR3.

Cohorts were based on clinical histories the participants reported. The sequence was obtained from a woman between 18 and 29 years old with acute COVID-19. Sample: PBMCs or T cells enriched from blood (not recorded which). V usage is TRBV4-2 and J usage is TRBJ2-3; the match to TRBD2 covers 13 bases. The CDR3: CASSQGTSGTTDTQYF. The CDR3 DNA reads TGTGCCAGCAGCCAGGGGACTAGCGGGACCACAGATACGCAGTATTTT.